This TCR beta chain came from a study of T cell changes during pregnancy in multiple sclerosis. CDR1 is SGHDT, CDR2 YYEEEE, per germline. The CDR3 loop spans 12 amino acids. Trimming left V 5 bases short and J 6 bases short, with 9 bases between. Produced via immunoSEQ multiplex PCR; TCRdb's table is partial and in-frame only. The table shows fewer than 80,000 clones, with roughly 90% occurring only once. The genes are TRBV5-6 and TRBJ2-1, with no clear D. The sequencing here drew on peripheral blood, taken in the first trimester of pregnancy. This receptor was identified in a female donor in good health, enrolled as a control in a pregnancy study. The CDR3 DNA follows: TGTGCCAGCAGTACCGACTCCAATGAGCAGTTCTTC. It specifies CASSTDSNEQFF.